The 11 T cell receptor beta chains below all came from one sample that was sequenced in a study of blood T cell repertoires in COVID-19. Generated by immunoSEQ multiplex PCR, the TCRdb table keeps only in-frame clones and is missing some. The sample gives 170,000 or so clones, approximately 84% of which show up once; 7% to 8% is in the top ten. The material sequenced was PBMCs or T cells enriched from blood (not recorded which). The receptors shown here come from a woman aged 45 to 65 who had recovered from COVID-19.

The chain joins TRBV3-1 (or the pseudogene TRBV3-2) to TRBJ2-7; no firm D call. The ends were cut back, 0 bases at V and 8 bases at J, with 5 bases in the middle. The CDR3 runs to 11 residues. The V gene's germline CDR1 is LGHDT and CDR2 YNNKEL (reference sequence). In nucleotides, the CDR3 is TGTGCCAGCAGCCAAGAGGAGAAGCAGTACTTC. Protein product: CASSQEEKQYF.

The genes are TRBV30 and TRBJ1-6, with D unresolved. The germline CDR1 and CDR2 sequences are GTSNPN and SVGIG (reference sequence). The CDR3 sequence is 13 residues long. V was clipped by 7 bases and J by 10 bases, with 17 bases between them. CDR3 amino acids: CASRWVLGSPLHF. In nucleotides, the CDR3 is TGTGCCTCCAGATGGGTCCTCGGGTCACCCCTCCACTTT.

The chain is built from TRBV28 and TRBJ2-7, with 9 bases identical to TRBD1. The CDR3 is 15 amino acids. The V segment lost 6 bases and the J segment 4 bases; nucleotides outside the gene matches: 10. Germline lookup yields CDR1 MDHEN and CDR2 SYDVKM. As DNA, the CDR3 is TGTGCCAGCAGGCGAGCCGGGACAGGGATTTACGAGCAGTACTTC. Its translation: CASRRAGTGIYEQYF.

This chain connects TRBV7-2 to TRBJ1-2; D possibly corresponds to TRBD1 (6 bases). The V end was cut by 7 bases, the J end by 5 bases, with 17 bases between. Germline lookup yields CDR1 SGHTA and CDR2 FQGNSA. The CDR3 spans 14 residues. CDR3 loop: CASNEGGARYGYTF. Here the CDR3 DNA reads TGTGCCAGCAACGAAGGGGGGGCGCGGTATGGCTACACCTTC. The full variable domain, its missing parts supplied by reference TRBV7-2 and TRBJ1-2, is GAGVSQSPSNKVTEKGKDVELRCDPISGHTALYWYRQSLGQGLEFLIYFQGNSAPDKSGLPSDRFSAERTGGSVSTLTIQRTQQEDSAVYLCASNEGGARYGYTFGSGTRLTVV.

The V and J genes are TRBV7-8 and TRBJ2-7; 7 bases are a match to TRBD1. This CDR3 is 15 amino acids long. The junction had 9 bases not matched to a gene; V was cut back by 0 bases and J by 7 bases. In germline, CDR1 is SGHVS, CDR2 FQNEAQ. The DNA for the CDR3 is TGTGCCAGCAGCTTAGCCCGAGGGGGCCTCGGTGAGCAGTACTTC. Translation: CASSLARGGLGEQYF.

V usage is TRBV23-1 and J usage is TRBJ2-5; 7 bases map to TRBD1. Being an ORF, TRBV23-1 has a function that is uncertain. CDR3 length: 14 residues. The V segment lost 3 bases and the J segment 5 bases; nucleotides outside the gene matches: 6. CDR3 in DNA: TGCGCCAGCAGTCAGTTGACAGGGTGCGAGACCCAGTACTTC. Translated, it gives CASSQLTGCETQYF.

This chain joins TRBV19 and TRBJ2-7, with 9 bases fitting TRBD1. Germline CDR1 reads LNHDA; CDR2 reads SQIVND (reference sequence). V lost 5 bases and J lost 2; bases outside the gene matches: 4. The CDR3 spans 14 residues. The CDR3 reads CASSATGGTYEQYF. CDR3 DNA sequence: TGTGCCAGTAGTGCCACAGGGGGCACCTACGAGCAGTACTTC.

This clone was counted between two and nine times. The chain has TRBV19 and TRBJ1-5; D perhaps matches TRBD1 (6 bases). Germline lookup yields CDR1 LNHDA and CDR2 SQIVND (reference sequence). The CDR3 totals 15 residues. Trimming took 3 bases from V and 5 from J, leaving 14 bases between them. The CDR3 nucleotides are TGTGCCAGTAGTATTCGCCCAGGGGTTCATCAGCCCCAGCATTTT. Protein product: CASSIRPGVHQPQHF.

The chain combines TRBV7-9 with TRBJ1-1; D is unclear. Germline V CDR1 and CDR2: SEHNR, FQNEAQ (reference sequence). V lost 1 base and J lost 3, with 6 bases in between. CDR3 length equals 13 residues. CDR3 in amino acids: CASSLELYTEAFF. The DNA of the CDR3 is TGTGCCAGCAGCTTAGAGCTTTACACTGAAGCTTTCTTT.

This clone was observed a single time. The rearrangement uses TRBV5-4 and TRBJ2-7; weak D call: TRBD1 (5 bases). In germline, CDR1 is SGHNT, CDR2 YYREEE (reference sequence). V was pared by 1 base and J by 3 bases, with 5 bases between. The CDR3 is 12 residues long. CDR3 bases: TGTGCCAGCAGCTTGAGGGGCTACGAGCAGTACTTC. Amino acid sequence: CASSLRGYEQYF. Drawing the rest from reference TRBV5-4 and TRBJ2-7, the complete variable domain is ETGVTQSPTHLIKTRGQQVTLRCSSQSGHNTVSWYQQALGQGPQFIFQYYREEENGRGNFPPRFSGLQFPNYSSELNVNALELDDSALYLCASSLRGYEQYFGPGTRLTVT.

DNA of the CDR3: TGTGCCAGCAGTGGCGGGACAGAGCGTCCATCGCAGTATTTT. As protein: CASSGGTERPSQYF. The chain is built from TRBV2 and TRBJ2-3; D possibly corresponds to TRBD1 (7 bases). CDR1 and CDR2 (germline): SNHLY, FYNNEI. Deletions cut 4 bases from V and 10 bases from J, with 18 bases between. The CDR3 extends over 14 amino acids.